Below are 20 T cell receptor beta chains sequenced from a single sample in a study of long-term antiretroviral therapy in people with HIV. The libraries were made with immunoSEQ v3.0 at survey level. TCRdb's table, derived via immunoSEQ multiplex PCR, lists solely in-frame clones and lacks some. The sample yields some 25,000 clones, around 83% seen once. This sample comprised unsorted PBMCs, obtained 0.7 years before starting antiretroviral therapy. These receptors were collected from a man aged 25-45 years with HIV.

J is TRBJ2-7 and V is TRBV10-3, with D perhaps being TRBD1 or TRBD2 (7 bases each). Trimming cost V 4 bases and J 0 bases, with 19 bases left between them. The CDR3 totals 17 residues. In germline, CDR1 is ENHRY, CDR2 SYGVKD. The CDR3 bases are TGTGCCATCAGTGGGACAGGAGTGTCGGGAGGCTCCTACGAGCAGTACTTC. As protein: CAISGTGVSGGSYEQYF.

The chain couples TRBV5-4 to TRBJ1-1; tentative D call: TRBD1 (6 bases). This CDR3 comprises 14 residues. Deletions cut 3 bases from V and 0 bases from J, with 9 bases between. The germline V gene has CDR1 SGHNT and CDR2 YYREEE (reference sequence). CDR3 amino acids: CASSSQGLNTEAFF. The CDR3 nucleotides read TGTGCCAGCAGCTCACAGGGTCTGAACACTGAAGCTTTCTTT.

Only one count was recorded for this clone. The CDR3: CASGGGRVTYNEQFF. In nucleotides, the CDR3 is TGCGCCAGCGGGGGCGGCAGGGTTACCTACAATGAGCAGTTCTTC. This chain connects TRBV5-1 to TRBJ2-1; TRBD1 might be the D (6 bases). V gave up 7 bases and J gave up 2 bases, with 16 bases separating them. This CDR3 comprises 15 residues. Germline-derived CDR1 and CDR2 are SGHRS and YFSETQ.

CDR3 residues: CASSLLVGGVTDTQYF. CDR3 DNA sequence: TGTGCCAGCAGTTTATTGGTTGGAGGGGTCACAGATACGCAGTATTTT. The V and J genes are TRBV27 and TRBJ2-3, with a weak D call TRBD2 (6 bases). The V gene lost 1 base and the J gene lost 2 bases, with 13 bases spanning the gap. CDR3 size: 16 residues. Germline lookup yields CDR1 MNHEY and CDR2 SMNVEV (reference sequence).

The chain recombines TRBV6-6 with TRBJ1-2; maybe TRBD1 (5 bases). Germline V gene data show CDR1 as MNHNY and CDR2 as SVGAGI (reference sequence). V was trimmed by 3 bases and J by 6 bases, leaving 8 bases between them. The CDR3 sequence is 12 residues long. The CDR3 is CASSYLGDGYTF. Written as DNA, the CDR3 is TGTGCCAGCAGTTATTTGGGGGATGGCTACACCTTC.

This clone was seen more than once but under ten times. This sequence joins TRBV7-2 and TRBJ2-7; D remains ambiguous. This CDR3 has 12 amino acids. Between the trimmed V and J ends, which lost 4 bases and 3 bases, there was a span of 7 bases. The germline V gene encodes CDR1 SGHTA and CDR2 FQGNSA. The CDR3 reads CASSSTFYEQYF. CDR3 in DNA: TGTGCCAGCAGCTCCACTTTCTACGAGCAGTACTTC.

The CDR3 bases are TGTGCCAGCTCGCCCTGGACAGGGGATGAAAAACTGTTTTTT. Encoded protein: CASSPWTGDEKLFF. The genes are TRBV18 and TRBJ1-4; the match to TRBD1 covers 9 bases. Per germline, CDR1 KGHSH and CDR2 LQKENI. CDR3 length: 14 amino acids. Losses at the gene ends were 6 bases for V and 6 bases for J; bases not matched to a gene: 5.

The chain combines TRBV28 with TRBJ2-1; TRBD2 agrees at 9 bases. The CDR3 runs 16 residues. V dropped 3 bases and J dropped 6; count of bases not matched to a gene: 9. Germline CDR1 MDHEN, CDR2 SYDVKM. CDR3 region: CASSFAAGGLFNEQFF. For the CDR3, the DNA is TGTGCCAGCAGTTTCGCGGCGGGGGGGTTGTTCAATGAGCAGTTCTTC.

CDR3 loop: CASVRHDYGYTF. The CDR3 DNA sequence: TGTGCCAGCGTAAGACACGACTATGGCTACACCTTC. The chain is built from TRBV6-1 and TRBJ1-2, with unresolved D. The V and J ends lost 8 bases and 3 bases respectively, with 10 bases between them. The length of the CDR3 is 12 residues. CDR1 is MNHNS and CDR2 is SASEGT in the germline V gene.

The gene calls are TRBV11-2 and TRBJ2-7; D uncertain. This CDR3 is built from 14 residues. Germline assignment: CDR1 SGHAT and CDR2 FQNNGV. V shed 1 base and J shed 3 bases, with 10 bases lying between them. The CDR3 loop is CASSLGDPLYEQYF. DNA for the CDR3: TGTGCCAGCAGCTTAGGGGATCCCCTCTACGAGCAGTACTTC.

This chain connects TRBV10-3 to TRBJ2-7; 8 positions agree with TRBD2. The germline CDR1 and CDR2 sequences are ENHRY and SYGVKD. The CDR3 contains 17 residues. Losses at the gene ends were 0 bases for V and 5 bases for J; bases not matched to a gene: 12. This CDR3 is CAISESNTFSGTHEQYF. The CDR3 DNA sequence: TGTGCCATCAGTGAGTCTAATACGTTTAGCGGGACTCACGAGCAGTACTTC.

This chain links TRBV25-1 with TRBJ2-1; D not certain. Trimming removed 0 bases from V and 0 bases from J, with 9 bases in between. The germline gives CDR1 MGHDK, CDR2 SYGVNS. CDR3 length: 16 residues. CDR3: CASSEYGTNSYNEQFF. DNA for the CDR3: TGTGCCAGCAGTGAATACGGAACAAACTCCTACAATGAGCAGTTCTTC. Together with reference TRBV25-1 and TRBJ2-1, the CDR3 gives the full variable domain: EADIYQTPRYLVIGTGKKITLECSQTMGHDKMYWYQQDPGMELHLIHYSYGVNSTEKGDLSSESTVSRIRTEHFPLTLESARPSHTSQYLCASSEYGTNSYNEQFFGPGTRLTVL.

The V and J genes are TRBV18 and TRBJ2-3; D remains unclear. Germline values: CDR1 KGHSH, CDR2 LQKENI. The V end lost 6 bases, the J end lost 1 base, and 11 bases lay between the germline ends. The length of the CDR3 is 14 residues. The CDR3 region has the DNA TGTGCCAGCTCCCAAACTCTGGGCACAGATACGCAGTATTTT. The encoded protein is CASSQTLGTDTQYF.

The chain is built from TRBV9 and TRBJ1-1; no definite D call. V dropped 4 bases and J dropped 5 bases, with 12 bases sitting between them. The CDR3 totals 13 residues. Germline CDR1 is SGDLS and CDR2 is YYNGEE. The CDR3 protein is CASSSRLGTEAFF. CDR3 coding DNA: TGTGCCAGCAGCTCCAGACTGGGGACTGAAGCTTTCTTT.

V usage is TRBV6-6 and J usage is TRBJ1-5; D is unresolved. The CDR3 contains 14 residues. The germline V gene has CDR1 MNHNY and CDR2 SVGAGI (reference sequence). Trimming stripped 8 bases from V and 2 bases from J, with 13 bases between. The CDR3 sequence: CASRGHTGNQPQHF. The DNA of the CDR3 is TGTGCCAGCCGAGGGCATACGGGCAATCAGCCCCAGCATTTT.

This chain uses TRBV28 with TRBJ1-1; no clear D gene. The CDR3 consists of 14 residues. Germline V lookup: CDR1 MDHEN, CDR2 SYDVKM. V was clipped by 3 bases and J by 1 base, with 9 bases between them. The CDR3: CASSLGGKNTEAFF. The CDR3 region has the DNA TGTGCCAGCAGTTTGGGCGGGAAGAACACTGAAGCTTTCTTT.

The CDR3 reads CSVEHREDGYTF. The CDR3, as DNA: TGCAGCGTTGAGCACAGGGAGGATGGCTACACCTTC. The chain has TRBV29-1 and TRBJ1-2, with a possible D match to TRBD1 (6 bases). Trimming removed 3 bases from V and 6 bases from J, with 11 bases in between. From germline, CDR1 is SQVTM and CDR2 ANQGSEA. The CDR3 runs to 12 residues. The full variable domain, its missing parts supplied by reference TRBV29-1 and TRBJ1-2, is SAVISQKPSRDICQRGTSLTIQCQVDSQVTMMFWYRQQPGQSLTLIATANQGSEATYESGFVIDKFPISRPNLTFSTLTVSNMSPEDSSIYLCSVEHREDGYTFGSGTRLTVV.

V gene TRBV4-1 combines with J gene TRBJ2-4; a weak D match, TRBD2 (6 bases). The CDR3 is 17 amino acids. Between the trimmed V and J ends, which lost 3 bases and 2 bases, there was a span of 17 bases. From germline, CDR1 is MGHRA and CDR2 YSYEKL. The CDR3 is CASSHPSHGGSKNIQYF. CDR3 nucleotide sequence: TGCGCCAGCAGCCACCCTTCCCACGGGGGATCCAAAAACATTCAGTACTTC.

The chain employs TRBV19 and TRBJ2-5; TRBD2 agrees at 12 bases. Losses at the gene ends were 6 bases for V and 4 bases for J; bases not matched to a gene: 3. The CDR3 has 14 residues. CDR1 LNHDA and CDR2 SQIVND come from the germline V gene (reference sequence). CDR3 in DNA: TGTGCCAGTAGACTAGCGGGAGGACTAGAGACCCAGTACTTC. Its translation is CASRLAGGLETQYF. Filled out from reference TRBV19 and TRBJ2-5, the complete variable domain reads DGGITQSPKYLFRKEGQNVTLSCEQNLNHDAMYWYRQDPGQGLRLIYYSQIVNDFQKGDIAEGYSVSREKKESFPLTVTSAQKNPTAFYLCASRLAGGLETQYFGPGTRLLVL.

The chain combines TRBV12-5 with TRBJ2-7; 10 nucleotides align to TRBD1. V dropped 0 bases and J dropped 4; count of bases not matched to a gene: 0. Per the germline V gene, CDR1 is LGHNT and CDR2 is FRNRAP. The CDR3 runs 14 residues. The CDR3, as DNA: TGTGCTAGTGGTTTGGTGGACAGGGGGTACGAGCAGTACTTC. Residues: CASGLVDRGYEQYF.